Given below is one TCR beta chain in context. Other DNA sequences in this sample translate to the same CDR3. This entry belongs to a study of blood T cell repertoires in COVID-19. Germline lookup yields CDR1 SGHRS and CDR2 YFSETQ. The CDR3 runs 12 residues. Trimming removed 2 bases at V and 4 bases at J, with 4 bases between. Generated by immunoSEQ multiplex PCR, the TCRdb table keeps only in-frame clones and is missing some. The repertoire holds some 500,000 clones, about 88% seen once, with roughly 8% in the top ten. The origin of this receptor is a woman aged 50 to 60 with COVID-19, enrolled during active disease. The chain couples TRBV5-1 to TRBJ1-3; unclear D gene. Material: peripheral blood. Here the CDR3 DNA reads TGCGCCAGCAGCTTCGCGGGAAACACCATATATTTT. Protein sequence: CASSFAGNTIYF.